The 18 T cell receptor beta chains reported below all come from one sample, sequenced in a study of T cells and Merkel cell carcinoma outcomes (dated by TCRdb to about 2020). The library came from the immunoSEQ multiplex PCR assay. In its TCRdb copy, this immuneACCESS table keeps in-frame sequences only and misses some clones. Where compared with another copy, unresolved V genes explain less than half of these, and the others have no known cause. This sample has 13,000 to 15,000 clones in its table, and just under 95% of those were observed once. The ten largest account for more than 1.5% of the sample. Material: tumor tissue from Merkel cell carcinoma. The receptors shown here come from a human donor with Merkel cell carcinoma.

In its sample, this clone was seen once. The V and J genes are TRBV5-4 and TRBJ2-5, with a possible D match to TRBD2 (7 bases). Germline CDR1 reads SGHNT; CDR2 reads YYREEE (reference sequence). Trimming shortened V by 2 bases and J by 5 bases, and 16 bases separated the two germline ends. The CDR3 has 15 residues. The CDR3 here is CASSLGGGYGETQYF. DNA of the CDR3: TGTGCCAGCAGCTTAGGGGGAGGGTACGGGGAGACCCAGTACTTC. Variable domain in full (rest from reference TRBV5-4 and TRBJ2-5): ETGVTQSPTHLIKTRGQQVTLRCSSQSGHNTVSWYQQALGQGPQFIFQYYREEENGRGNFPPRFSGLQFPNYSSELNVNALELDDSALYLCASSLGGGYGETQYFGPGTRLLVL.

The chain carries TRBV7-3 and TRBJ1-1; D remains unclear. CDR3 length: 14 amino acids. The V end was cut by 1 base, the J end by 8 bases, with 14 bases between. Looked up from germline, CDR1 is SGHTA and CDR2 is FQGTGA. The CDR3 reads CASSLNMVADEAFF. CDR3 nucleotides: TGTGCCAGCAGCTTAAATATGGTGGCAGACGAAGCTTTCTTT.

J is TRBJ2-3 and V is TRBV9; D possibly corresponds to TRBD2 (6 bases). This CDR3 has 19 amino acids. The germline V gene has CDR1 SGDLS and CDR2 YYNGEE. Trimming left V 5 bases short and J 0 bases short, with 25 bases between. The CDR3 sequence: CASSRQGGALATSTDTQYF. In DNA, the CDR3 is TGTGCCAGCAGTAGGCAGGGCGGGGCCCTAGCCACTAGCACAGATACGCAGTATTTT.

The chain couples TRBV11-3 to TRBJ1-1; 12 bases map to TRBD1. After removal of 5 bases from V and 4 bases from J, the junction contained 5 bases not matched to a gene. Germline CDR1 and CDR2: SGHNT and YENEEA. This CDR3 is 15 amino acids long. The CDR3 loop reads CASSTGTGGLTEAFF. The CDR3 DNA is TGTGCCAGCAGCACCGGGACAGGGGGCCTCACTGAAGCTTTCTTT.

CDR3 protein: CASSYSRARVEQYF. CDR3 coding DNA: TGTGCCAGCAGTTACTCGAGGGCCAGGGTAGAGCAGTACTTC. This chain links TRBV6-5 with TRBJ2-7; D might be TRBD1 or TRBD2, each matching 5 bases. The germline CDR1 and CDR2 sequences are MNHEY and SVGAGI. The ends were cut back, 0 bases at V and 7 bases at J, with 13 bases in the middle. This CDR3 has 14 amino acids.

The genes are TRBV10-3 and TRBJ2-7; either TRBD1 or TRBD2 may supply D (5 bases each). CDR3 length: 14 residues. Trimming pared 3 bases from V and 3 bases from J, leaving 12 bases between. CDR1 and CDR2 from the germline V gene are ENHRY and SYGVKD. CDR3 sequence reads: CAISDAGSGYEQYF. For the CDR3, the DNA is TGTGCCATCAGTGACGCAGGGAGCGGCTACGAGCAGTACTTC.

The chain employs TRBV18 and TRBJ2-7; D not resolved. CDR1 is KGHSH, CDR2 LQKENI, per germline. Trimming stripped 3 bases from V and 6 bases from J, with 15 bases between. The CDR3 consists of 14 residues. The CDR3 nucleotides are TGTGCCAGCTCACCCGACGGACCCCTCGGCGAGCAGTACTTC. Protein: CASSPDGPLGEQYF.

The V and J genes are TRBV30 and TRBJ1-6, with 8 bases matching TRBD1. CDR3 size: 16 residues. The junction had 11 bases not matched to a gene; V was cut back by 3 bases and J by 7 bases. Germline V gene sequence: CDR1 GTSNPN, CDR2 SVGIG (reference sequence). CDR3 sequence: CAWRLGTGIWNSPLHF. CDR3 bases: TGTGCCTGGAGGCTGGGGACAGGCATTTGGAATTCACCCCTCCACTTT. Combining the CDR3 with reference TRBV30 and TRBJ1-6 gives the whole variable domain SQTIHQWPATLVQPVGSPLSLECTVEGTSNPNLYWYRQAAGRGLQLLFYSVGIGQISSEVPQNLSASRPQDRQFILSSKKLLLSDSGFYLCAWRLGTGIWNSPLHFGNGTRLTVT.

The CDR3 here is CASSFGLPNEKLFF. The DNA of the CDR3 is TGTGCCAGCAGCTTTGGGCTCCCTAATGAAAAACTGTTTTTT. This chain uses TRBV7-9 with TRBJ1-4; D gene uncertain. Germline loops: CDR1 SEHNR, CDR2 FQNEAQ (reference sequence). Trimming pared 3 bases from V and 3 bases from J, leaving 8 bases between. This CDR3 has 14 residues. The full variable domain, its missing parts supplied by reference TRBV7-9 and TRBJ1-4, is DTGVSQNPRHKITKRGQNVTFRCDPISEHNRLYWYRQTLGQGPEFLTYFQNEAQLEKSRLLSDRFSAERPKGSFSTLEIQRTEQGDSAMYLCASSFGLPNEKLFFGSGTQLSVL.

This chain connects TRBV27 to TRBJ1-2; no clear D gene. This CDR3 has 15 amino acids. With 7 bases removed from V and 4 bases from J, the gap between germline ends came to 19 bases. From germline, CDR1 is MNHEY and CDR2 SMNVEV (reference sequence). CDR3: CASTTLGRLAYGYTF. The CDR3 bases are TGTGCCAGCACCACCCTCGGGCGGTTAGCCTATGGCTACACCTTC.

CDR3 loop: CASSLGDQPQHF. The CDR3 nucleotides read TGTGCCAGCAGCTTGGGGGACCAGCCCCAGCATTTT. The chain recombines TRBV5-6 with TRBJ1-5, with D perhaps TRBD1 (5 bases). The CDR3 is 12 amino acids. Trimming removed 0 bases at V and 7 bases at J, with 5 bases between. CDR1 SGHDT and CDR2 YYEEEE come from the germline V gene.

This chain links TRBV11-1 with TRBJ1-1; no firm D call. The CDR3 is 14 amino acids. Germline V gene lookup returns CDR1 SGHAT and CDR2 FQDESV (reference sequence). The ends were cut back, 5 bases at V and 0 bases at J, with 10 bases in the middle. CDR3 amino acids: CASSVITVNTEAFF. The CDR3 bases are TGTGCCAGCAGCGTAATAACAGTGAACACTGAAGCTTTCTTT.

The V gene is TRBV2, the J gene TRBJ1-1; D call uncertain. CDR1 SNHLY and CDR2 FYNNEI come from the germline V gene. V was cut by 5 bases and J by 8 bases, with 18 bases left in between. This CDR3 is 14 amino acids long. The CDR3 DNA sequence: TGTGCCAGCAGTCCCCCGGGAGGGTATAGAGAAGCTTTCTTT. Translating it yields CASSPPGGYREAFF. Combining the CDR3 with reference TRBV2 and TRBJ1-1 gives the whole variable domain EPEVTQTPSHQVTQMGQEVILRCVPISNHLYFYWYRQILGQKVEFLVSFYNNEISEKSEIFDDQFSVERPDGSNFTLKIRSTKLEDSAMYFCASSPPGGYREAFFGQGTRLTVV.

The genes are TRBV5-1 and TRBJ1-2; TRBD1 might be the D (5 bases). Germline values: CDR1 SGHRS, CDR2 YFSETQ. Trimming stripped 5 bases from V and 8 bases from J, with 13 bases between. CDR3 length equals 12 residues. The chain's CDR3 is CASRLGAEGYTF. CDR3 nucleotides: TGCGCCAGCAGGCTAGGGGCGGAAGGCTACACCTTC.

The V call is TRBV2, the J call TRBJ2-1; TRBD1 agrees at 10 bases. The germline CDR1 and CDR2 sequences are SNHLY and FYNNEI. Germline trimming cut 6 bases from V and 2 bases from J; bases unmatched to any gene: 7. This CDR3 comprises 16 residues. The CDR3 loop reads CASRNRQGATYNEQFF. The CDR3 coding sequence is TGTGCCAGCAGGAATCGACAGGGGGCAACCTACAATGAGCAGTTCTTC.

The chain carries TRBV7-2 and TRBJ2-1; 8 positions match TRBD2. The CDR3 runs 14 residues. The V and J ends lost 5 bases and 4 bases, in that order; junction bases with no gene match: 4. The germline V gene has CDR1 SGHTA and CDR2 FQGNSA. Here the CDR3 reads CASSRSGRYNEQFF. CDR3 DNA sequence: TGTGCCAGCAGCCGGAGCGGGAGATACAATGAGCAGTTCTTC. The full variable domain, rest sourced from reference TRBV7-2 and TRBJ2-1, is GAGVSQSPSNKVTEKGKDVELRCDPISGHTALYWYRQSLGQGLEFLIYFQGNSAPDKSGLPSDRFSAERTGGSVSTLTIQRTQQEDSAVYLCASSRSGRYNEQFFGPGTRLTVL.

This clone has just a few counts. The V gene is TRBV5-4, the J gene TRBJ1-2, with D uncertain. Trimming cost V 5 bases and J 8 bases, with 19 bases left between them. There are 14 residues in the CDR3. Germline V gene data show CDR1 as SGHNT and CDR2 as YYREEE (reference sequence). CDR3 amino acids: CASSFGRQPWGYTF. DNA for the CDR3: TGTGCCAGCAGTTTCGGCCGCCAACCCTGGGGCTACACCTTC.

The chain combines TRBV5-1 with TRBJ1-2, with D possibly matching TRBD1 (5 bases). Deletions cut 2 bases from V and 3 bases from J, with 8 bases between. The CDR3 spans 13 residues. Germline values: CDR1 SGHRS, CDR2 YFSETQ. The CDR3 spells CASSFRGDYGYTF. DNA for the CDR3: TGCGCCAGCAGCTTTCGGGGCGACTATGGCTACACCTTC.